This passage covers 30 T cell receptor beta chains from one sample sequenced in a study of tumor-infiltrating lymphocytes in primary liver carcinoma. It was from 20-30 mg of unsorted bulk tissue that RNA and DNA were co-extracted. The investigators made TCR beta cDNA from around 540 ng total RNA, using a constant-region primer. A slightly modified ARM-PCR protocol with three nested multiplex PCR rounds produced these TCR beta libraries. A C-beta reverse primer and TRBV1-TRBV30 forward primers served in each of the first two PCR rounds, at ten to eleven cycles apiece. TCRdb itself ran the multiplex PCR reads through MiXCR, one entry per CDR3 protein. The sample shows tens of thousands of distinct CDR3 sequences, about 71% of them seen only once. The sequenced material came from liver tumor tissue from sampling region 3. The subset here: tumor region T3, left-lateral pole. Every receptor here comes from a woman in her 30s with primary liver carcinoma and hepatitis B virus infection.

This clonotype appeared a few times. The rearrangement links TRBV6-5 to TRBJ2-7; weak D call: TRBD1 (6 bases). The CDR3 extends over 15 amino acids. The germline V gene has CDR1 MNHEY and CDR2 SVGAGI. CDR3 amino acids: CAGSYKDSSSYEQYF. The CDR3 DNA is TGTGCTGGCAGTTACAAGGACAGCAGTTCCTACGAGCAGTACTTC.

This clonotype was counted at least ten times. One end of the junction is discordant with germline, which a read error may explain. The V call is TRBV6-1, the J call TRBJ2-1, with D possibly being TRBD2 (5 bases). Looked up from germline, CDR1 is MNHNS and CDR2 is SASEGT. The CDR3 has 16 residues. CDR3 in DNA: TGTGCCAGCAGTGGAAGGACTTTTCGCTCCTACAATGAGCAGTTCTTT. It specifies CASSGRTFRSYNEQFF.

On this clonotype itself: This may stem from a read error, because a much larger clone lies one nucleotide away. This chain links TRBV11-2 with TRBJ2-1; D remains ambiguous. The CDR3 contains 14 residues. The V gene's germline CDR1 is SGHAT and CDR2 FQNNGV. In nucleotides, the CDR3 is TGTGCCAGCAGCTTAGAGCGTCGGGTAGGTGAGAAGTTCTTC. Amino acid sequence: CASSLERRVGEKFF.

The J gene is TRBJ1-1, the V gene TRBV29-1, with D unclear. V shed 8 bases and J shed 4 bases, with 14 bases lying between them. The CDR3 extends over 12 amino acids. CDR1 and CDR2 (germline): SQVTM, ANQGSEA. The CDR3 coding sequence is TGCAGCCTCGAGGCAGGAAGCACTGAAGCTTTCTTT. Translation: CSLEAGSTEAFF.

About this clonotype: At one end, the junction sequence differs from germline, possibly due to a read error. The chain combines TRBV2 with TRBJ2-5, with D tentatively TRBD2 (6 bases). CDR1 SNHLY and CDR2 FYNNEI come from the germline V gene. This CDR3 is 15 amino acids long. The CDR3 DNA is TGTGCCAGAAGTGAAAGTGCGGGACGGCAAGAGACCCAGTACTTC. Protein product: CARSESAGRQETQYF. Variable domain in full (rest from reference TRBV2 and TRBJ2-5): EPEVTQTPSHQVTQMGQEVILRCVPISNHLYFYWYRQILGQKVEFLVSFYNNEISEKSEIFDDQFSVERPDGSNFTLKIRSTKLEDSAMYFCARSESAGRQETQYFGPGTRLLVL.

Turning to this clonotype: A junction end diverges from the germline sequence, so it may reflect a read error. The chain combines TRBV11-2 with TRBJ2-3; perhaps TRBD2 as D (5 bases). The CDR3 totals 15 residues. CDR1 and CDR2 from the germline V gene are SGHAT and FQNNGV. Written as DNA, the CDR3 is TGTGCCAGCAGGCCGACGGCATCTAGCACAGATGCGCAGTATTTT. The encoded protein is CASRPTASSTDAQYF.

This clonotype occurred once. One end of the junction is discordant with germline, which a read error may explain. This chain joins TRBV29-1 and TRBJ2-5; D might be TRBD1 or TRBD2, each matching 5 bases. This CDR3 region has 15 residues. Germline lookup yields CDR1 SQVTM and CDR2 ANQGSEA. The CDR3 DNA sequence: TGCAGCATTGAAACCGGAAGGGGAGTGAGGGAGACTCAGTACTTT. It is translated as CSIETGRGVRETQYF. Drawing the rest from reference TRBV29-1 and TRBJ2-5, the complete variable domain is SAVISQKPSRDICQRGTSLTIQCQVDSQVTMMFWYRQQPGQSLTLIATANQGSEATYESGFVIDKFPISRPNLTFSTLTVSNMSPEDSSIYLCSIETGRGVRETQYFGPGTRLLVL.

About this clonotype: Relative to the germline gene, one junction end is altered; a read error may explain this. This chain's CDR3 is CASSISSATYDEQFF. In DNA, the CDR3 is TGTGCCAGCAGCATCTCTAGCGCGACCTACGATGAGCAGTTCTTC. The chain has TRBV7-8 and TRBJ2-1, with D perhaps matching TRBD2 (6 bases). CDR1 is SGHVS, CDR2 FQNEAQ, per germline. The CDR3 totals 15 residues.

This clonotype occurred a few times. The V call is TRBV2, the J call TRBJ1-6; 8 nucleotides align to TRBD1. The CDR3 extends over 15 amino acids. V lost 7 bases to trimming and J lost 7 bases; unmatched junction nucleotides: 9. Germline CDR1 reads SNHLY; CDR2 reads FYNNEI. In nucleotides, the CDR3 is TGTGCCAGCACGGAGGGGCGACAGGGGAATTCACCCCTCCACTTT. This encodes CASTEGRQGNSPLHF.

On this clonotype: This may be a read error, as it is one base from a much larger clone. The CDR3 protein is CPSSQDPLRGADTGELFF. The CDR3 DNA is TGCCCCAGCAGCCAAGATCCCCTTCGGGGAGCGGACACCGGGGAGCTGTTTTTT. The V and J genes are TRBV4-1 and TRBJ2-2; D possibly corresponds to TRBD2 (5 bases). CDR1 and CDR2 (germline): MGHRA, YSYEKL. The CDR3 is made up of 18 amino acids.

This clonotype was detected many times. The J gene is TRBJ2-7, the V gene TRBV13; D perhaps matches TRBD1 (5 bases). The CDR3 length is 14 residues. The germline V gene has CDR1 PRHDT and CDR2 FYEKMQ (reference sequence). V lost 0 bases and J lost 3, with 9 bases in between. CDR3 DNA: TGTGCCAGCAGCTTAGGGTCAGGGTACTACGAGCAGTACTTC. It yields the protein CASSLGSGYYEQYF. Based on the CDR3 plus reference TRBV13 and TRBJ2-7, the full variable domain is AAGVIQSPRHLIKEKRETATLKCYPIPRHDTVYWYQQGPGQDPQFLISFYEKMQSDKGSIPDRFSAQQFSDYHSELNMSSLELGDSALYFCASSLGSGYYEQYFGPGTRLTVT.

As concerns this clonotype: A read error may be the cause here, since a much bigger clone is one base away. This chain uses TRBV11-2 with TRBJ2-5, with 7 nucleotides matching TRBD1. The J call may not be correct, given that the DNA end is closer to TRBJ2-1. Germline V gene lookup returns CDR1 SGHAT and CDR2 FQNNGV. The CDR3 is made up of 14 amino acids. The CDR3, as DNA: TGTGCCAGCAGCCCGACAGGGTGGAAAGAGACCCAGTTCTTC. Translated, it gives CASSPTGWKETQFF.

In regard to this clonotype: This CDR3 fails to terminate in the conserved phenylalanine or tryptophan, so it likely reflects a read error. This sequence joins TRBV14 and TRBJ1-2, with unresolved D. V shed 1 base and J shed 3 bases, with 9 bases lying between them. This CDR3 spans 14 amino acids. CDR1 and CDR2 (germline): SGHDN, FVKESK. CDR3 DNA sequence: TGTGCCAGCAGCCAAGTCGAGGGTGACTATGGCTACACCATC. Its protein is CASSQVEGDYGYTI.

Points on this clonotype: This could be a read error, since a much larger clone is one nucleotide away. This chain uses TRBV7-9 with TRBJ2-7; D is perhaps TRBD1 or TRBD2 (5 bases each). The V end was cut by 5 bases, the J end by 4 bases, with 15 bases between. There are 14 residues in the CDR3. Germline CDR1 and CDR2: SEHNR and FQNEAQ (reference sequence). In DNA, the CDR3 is TGTGCCAGCAGCCCTACCGGGGCAGGTTACGAGCAGTACTTC. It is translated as CASSPTGAGYEQYF.

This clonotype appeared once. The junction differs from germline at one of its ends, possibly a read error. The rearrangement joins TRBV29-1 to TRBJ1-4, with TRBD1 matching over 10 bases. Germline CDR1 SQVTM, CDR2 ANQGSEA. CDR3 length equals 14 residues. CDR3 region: CSVGTGGTNGKLFF. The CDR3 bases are TGCAGCGTTGGGACAGGGGGAACTAATGGAAAACTGTTTTTT.

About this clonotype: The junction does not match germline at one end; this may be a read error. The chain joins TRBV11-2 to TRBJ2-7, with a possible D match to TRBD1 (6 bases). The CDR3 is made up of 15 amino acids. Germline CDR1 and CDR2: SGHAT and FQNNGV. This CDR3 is CVSSFLQGHSYEQYF. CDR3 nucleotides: TGTGTCAGCAGCTTTCTACAGGGACACTCCTACGAGCAGTATTTC.

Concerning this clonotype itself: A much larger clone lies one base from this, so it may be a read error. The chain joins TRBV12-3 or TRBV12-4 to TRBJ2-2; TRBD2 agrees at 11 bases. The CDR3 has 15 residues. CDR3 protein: CAGSQGLAERGELFF. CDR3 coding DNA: TGTGCCGGCAGTCAGGGACTAGCGGAACGTGGGGAGCTGTTTTTT.

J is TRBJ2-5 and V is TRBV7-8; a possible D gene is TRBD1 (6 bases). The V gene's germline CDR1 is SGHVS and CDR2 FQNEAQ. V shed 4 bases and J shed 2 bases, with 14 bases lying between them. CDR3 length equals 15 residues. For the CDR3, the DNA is TGTGCCAGCAGCTCTTATGGACAGAAACAAGAGACCCAGTACTTC. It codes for CASSSYGQKQETQYF.

The CDR3: CASSQRETLKNIQYF. CDR3 bases: TGTGCCAGCAGCCAGCGGGAGACGCTCAAAAACATTCAGTACTTC. The chain links TRBV14 to TRBJ2-4, with TRBD2 matching over 7 bases. The germline gives CDR1 SGHDN, CDR2 FVKESK. The CDR3 is 15 residues long. V shed 3 bases and J 3 bases; nucleotides not matched to a gene: 5. Supplemented by reference TRBV14 and TRBJ2-4, the full variable domain reads EAGVTQFPSHSVIEKGQTVTLRCDPISGHDNLYWYRRVMGKEIKFLLHFVKESKQDESGMPNNRFLAERTGGTYSTLKVQPAELEDSGVYFCASSQRETLKNIQYFGAGTRLSVL.

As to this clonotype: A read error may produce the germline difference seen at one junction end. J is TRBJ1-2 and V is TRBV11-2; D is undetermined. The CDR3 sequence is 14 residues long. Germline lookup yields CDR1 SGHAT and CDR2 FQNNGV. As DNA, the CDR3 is TGTGCCTGCAGCTTAGCGTTAGTGTTTGGCGGCTACACCTTC. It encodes CACSLALVFGGYTF.

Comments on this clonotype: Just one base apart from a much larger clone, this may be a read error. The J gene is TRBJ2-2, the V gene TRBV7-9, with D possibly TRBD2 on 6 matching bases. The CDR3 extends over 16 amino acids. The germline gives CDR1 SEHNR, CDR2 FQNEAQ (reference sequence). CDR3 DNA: TGTGTCAGCAGCTTAGTAGCTAGCGTCTGCACCGGGGAGCTGTTTTTT. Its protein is CVSSLVASVCTGELFF.

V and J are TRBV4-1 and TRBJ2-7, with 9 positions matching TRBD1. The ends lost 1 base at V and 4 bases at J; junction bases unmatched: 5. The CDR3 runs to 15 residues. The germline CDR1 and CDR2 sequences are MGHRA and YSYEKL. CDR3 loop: CASSQARQGGYEQYF. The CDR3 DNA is TGCGCCAGCAGCCAAGCCAGACAGGGGGGGTACGAGCAGTACTTC.

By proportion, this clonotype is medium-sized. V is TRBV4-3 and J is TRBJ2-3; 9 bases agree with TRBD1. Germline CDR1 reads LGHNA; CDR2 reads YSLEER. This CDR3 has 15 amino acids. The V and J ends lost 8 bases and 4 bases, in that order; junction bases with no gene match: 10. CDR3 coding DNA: TGCGCCAGCCGAACCCGGGACAGGGAATCAGATACGCAGTATTTT. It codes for CASRTRDRESDTQYF.

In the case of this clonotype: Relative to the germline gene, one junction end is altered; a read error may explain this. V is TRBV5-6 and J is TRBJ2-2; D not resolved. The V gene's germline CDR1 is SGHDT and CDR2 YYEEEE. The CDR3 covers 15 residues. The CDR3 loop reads CDSSLWFSNTGELFF. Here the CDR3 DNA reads TGTGACAGCAGCTTGTGGTTCTCTAACACAGGGGAGCTGTTTTTT.

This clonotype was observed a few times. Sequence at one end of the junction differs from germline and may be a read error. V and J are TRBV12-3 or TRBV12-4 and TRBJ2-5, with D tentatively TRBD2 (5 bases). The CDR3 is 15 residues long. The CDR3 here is CASSTYPGIEETHYF. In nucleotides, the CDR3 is TGTGCCAGCAGCACTTACCCCGGGATCGAAGAGACCCATTACTTC.

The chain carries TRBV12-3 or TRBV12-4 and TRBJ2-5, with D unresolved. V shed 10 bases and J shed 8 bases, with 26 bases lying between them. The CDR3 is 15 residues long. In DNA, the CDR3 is TGTGCCATCAGCACCTACCCCGTGAGCGAGGATACCCAGTACTTC. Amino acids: CAISTYPVSEDTQYF.

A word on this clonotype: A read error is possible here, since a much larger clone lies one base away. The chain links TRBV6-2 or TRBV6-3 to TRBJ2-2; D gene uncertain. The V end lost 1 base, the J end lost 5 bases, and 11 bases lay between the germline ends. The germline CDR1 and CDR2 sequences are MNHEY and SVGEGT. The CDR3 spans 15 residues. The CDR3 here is CASSYLIGGTGELFF. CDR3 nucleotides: TGTGCCAGCAGTTACTTGATAGGTGGGACCGGGGAGCTGTTTTTT.

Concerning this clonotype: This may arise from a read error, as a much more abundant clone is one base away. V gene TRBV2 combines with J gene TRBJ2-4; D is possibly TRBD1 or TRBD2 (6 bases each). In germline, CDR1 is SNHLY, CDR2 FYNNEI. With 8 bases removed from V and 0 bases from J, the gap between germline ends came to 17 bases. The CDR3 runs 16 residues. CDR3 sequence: CASLLREGGAKNIQYF. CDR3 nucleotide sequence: TGTGCCAGCCTGCTCCGAGAGGGGGGAGCCAAAAACATTCAGTACTTC.

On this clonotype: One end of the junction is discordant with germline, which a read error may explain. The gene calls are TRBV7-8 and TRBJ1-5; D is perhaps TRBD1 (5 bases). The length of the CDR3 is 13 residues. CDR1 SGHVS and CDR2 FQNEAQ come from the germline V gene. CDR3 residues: CASNLGVSQPQHF. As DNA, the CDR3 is TGTGCCAGCAACTTAGGGGTATCTCAGCCCCAGCATTTT.

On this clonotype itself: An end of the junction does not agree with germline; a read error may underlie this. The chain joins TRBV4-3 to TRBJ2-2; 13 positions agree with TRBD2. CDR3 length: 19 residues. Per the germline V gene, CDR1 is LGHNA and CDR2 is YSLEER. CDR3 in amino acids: CAYSVLAGGPRSNNGELFF. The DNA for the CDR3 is TGCGCCTACAGCGTACTAGCGGGAGGGCCCCGTTCGAACAACGGGGAGCTGTTTTTT.